Listed here are 21 T cell receptor beta chains from one sample, sequenced in a study of vaccination effects on CD4 cells after COVID-19. Measured with immunoSEQ multiplex PCR; TCRdb has only the in-frame clones, and not every one. The sample has some 68,000 clones, around 80% seen once. The antigens of these receptors remain unknown. Sequencing followed a ViraFEST assay step that expanded antigen-specific CD4+ T cells with viral peptide pools. The authors isolated CD4+ T cells after more than eight days of culture. All study participants received two doses of BNT162b2 or mRNA-1273 vaccine. The specimen was CD4+ T cells from PBMCs cultured with HCoV-229E spike peptides, collected after COVID-19 vaccination. The receptors were sampled from a human donor who received a COVID-19 vaccine.

This sequence joins TRBV6-5 and TRBJ2-1; no definite D call. This CDR3 contains 13 residues. From germline, CDR1 is MNHEY and CDR2 SVGAGI. V lost 5 bases and J 7 bases, leaving 12 bases between the germline ends. The CDR3 protein is CASSQNRGNEQFF. In DNA form, the CDR3 reads TGTGCCAGCAGTCAAAACAGAGGAAATGAGCAGTTCTTC.

The chain combines TRBV5-1 with TRBJ2-1, with D possibly being TRBD1 (5 bases). V dropped 0 bases and J dropped 8 bases, with 18 bases sitting between them. From germline, CDR1 is SGHRS and CDR2 YFSETQ. This CDR3 contains 16 residues. The CDR3 bases are TGCGCCAGCAGCTTGGAGGCAGGGCATCTGGGCGATGAGCAGTTCTTC. It codes for CASSLEAGHLGDEQFF. Full variable domain (remainder filled in from reference TRBV5-1 and TRBJ2-1): KAGVTQTPRYLIKTRGQQVTLSCSPISGHRSVSWYQQTPGQGLQFLFEYFSETQRNKGNFPGRFSGRQFSNSRSEMNVSTLELGDSALYLCASSLEAGHLGDEQFFGPGTRLTVL.

This clone was seen a handful of times. The chain is built from TRBV24-1 and TRBJ2-2; possible D gene TRBD1, 6 bases. Deletions cut 3 bases from V and 4 bases from J, with 11 bases between. Per germline, CDR1 KGHDR and CDR2 SFDVKD. The CDR3 length is 15 residues. The DNA of the CDR3 is TGTGCCACCAGTGATCCGAGGACAGTCACCGGGGAGCTGTTTTTT. Protein product: CATSDPRTVTGELFF.

The chain uses TRBV7-2 and TRBJ1-6, with 8 nucleotides matching TRBD1. Per germline, CDR1 SGHTA and CDR2 FQGNSA. This CDR3 contains 17 residues. V shed 5 bases and J 0 bases; nucleotides not matched to a gene: 6. The CDR3 region is CASSKRQGFSYNSPLHF. CDR3 bases: TGTGCCAGCAGCAAACGACAGGGGTTCTCCTATAATTCACCCCTCCACTTT.

The chain carries TRBV4-3 and TRBJ2-3; D is possibly TRBD2 (5 bases). V was cut by 0 bases and J by 1 base, with 11 bases left in between. The germline gives CDR1 LGHNA, CDR2 YSLEER. The CDR3 is 16 amino acids. Here the CDR3 reads CASSQDWAGGTDTQYF. Written as DNA, the CDR3 is TGCGCCAGCAGCCAAGATTGGGCGGGCGGCACAGATACGCAGTATTTT.

The chain combines TRBV24-1 with TRBJ1-5; maybe TRBD1 (5 bases). Looked up from germline, CDR1 is KGHDR and CDR2 is SFDVKD. V dropped 2 bases and J dropped 7 bases, with 14 bases sitting between them. This CDR3 contains 15 residues. CDR3 amino acids: CATSDSGVGEQPQHF. In DNA form, the CDR3 reads TGTGCCACCAGTGATTCCGGGGTGGGGGAACAGCCCCAGCATTTT.

The chain couples TRBV2 to TRBJ1-5, with D perhaps TRBD1 (6 bases). Germline V CDR1 and CDR2: SNHLY, FYNNEI. Trimming took off 4 bases at V and 0 bases at J, with 10 bases between the two ends. The CDR3 sequence is 15 residues long. Written as DNA, the CDR3 is TGTGCCAGCAGTGCTACAGGGTTTAGCAATCAGCCCCAGCATTTT. It codes for CASSATGFSNQPQHF.

The chain couples TRBV5-1 to TRBJ2-5, with 7 positions matching TRBD2. This CDR3 spans 14 amino acids. The trim removed 2 bases at V and 4 bases at J, leaving 5 bases unmatched. Germline values: CDR1 SGHRS, CDR2 YFSETQ. The CDR3 is CASSFGLAVETQYF. As DNA, the CDR3 is TGCGCCAGCAGCTTCGGTCTAGCGGTAGAGACCCAGTACTTC.

This rearrangement joins TRBV6-5 to TRBJ1-2; 8 bases align to TRBD1. The germline V gene encodes CDR1 MNHEY and CDR2 SVGAGI. Unmatched junction bases numbered 6, after V lost 8 bases and J lost 7 bases. The CDR3 totals 12 residues. The CDR3 spells CASSDREVGYTF. The CDR3 DNA is TGTGCCAGCTCGGACAGGGAGGTTGGCTACACCTTC.

This chain joins TRBV4-2 and TRBJ2-2, with TRBD1 identical over 7 bases. V shed 6 bases and J 3 bases; nucleotides not matched to a gene: 4. CDR1 and CDR2 (germline): LGHNA, YNFKEQ. The CDR3 totals 14 residues. The CDR3 reads CASRPGTDTGELFF. CDR3 sequence (DNA): TGTGCCAGCAGACCCGGGACAGACACCGGGGAGCTGTTTTTT.

The chain combines TRBV5-5 with TRBJ2-5; TRBD2 is a possible D gene (6 bases). This CDR3 has 14 amino acids. Trimming left V 1 base short and J 3 bases short, with 10 bases between. Germline CDR1 SGHKS, CDR2 YYEKEE (reference sequence). The CDR3 DNA is TGTGCCAGCAGCTTGAGTGCGGGGAAAGAGACCCAGTACTTC. Translating it yields CASSLSAGKETQYF.

The V call is TRBV7-3, the J call TRBJ2-2; 8 nucleotides align to TRBD2. The V segment lost 5 bases and the J segment 3 bases; nucleotides outside the gene matches: 11. The CDR3 covers 17 residues. Germline V gives CDR1 SGHTA, CDR2 FQGTGA. Written as DNA, the CDR3 is TGTGCCAGCAGCAAACGTTCCGGGCGGGGGGACACCGGGGAGCTGTTTTTT. Translated: CASSKRSGRGDTGELFF.

The chain combines TRBV18 with TRBJ2-7, with no clear D. V was cut by 2 bases and J by 3 bases, with 11 bases left in between. Germline V gene lookup returns CDR1 KGHSH and CDR2 LQKENI. This CDR3 has 14 amino acids. The CDR3 is CASSPAGSNYEQYV. CDR3 nucleotides: TGTGCCAGCTCACCAGCTGGGTCCAACTACGAGCAGTACGTC.

V and J are TRBV7-7 and TRBJ2-3; 13 positions match TRBD2. This CDR3 is 15 amino acids long. Germline V CDR1 and CDR2: SSHAT, FNYEAQ (reference sequence). V lost 5 bases and J lost 3; bases outside the gene matches: 2. CDR3 in DNA: TGTGCCAGCAGCGAGGGACTAGCGGGGACAGATACGCAGTATTTT. It codes for CASSEGLAGTDTQYF.

V is TRBV10-1 and J is TRBJ1-4, with 7 bases lining up with TRBD1. CDR3 length equals 15 residues. Germline-derived CDR1 and CDR2 are WNHNN and SYGVQD (reference sequence). V shed 4 bases, J shed 4 bases, and the junction held 6 bases outside the gene matches. The CDR3 region is CASSASNRGNEKLFF. Here the CDR3 DNA reads TGCGCCAGCAGTGCCTCCAACAGGGGTAATGAAAAACTGTTTTTT.

The chain joins TRBV6-2 or TRBV6-3 to TRBJ2-1; D not resolved. Germline loops: CDR1 MNHEY, CDR2 SVGEGT. Trimming shortened V by 1 base and J by 8 bases, and 6 bases separated the two germline ends. There are 12 residues in the CDR3. CDR3 sequence reads: CASSYFGDEQFF. In DNA form, the CDR3 reads TGTGCCAGCAGTTACTTTGGGGATGAGCAGTTCTTC.

This chain joins TRBV30 and TRBJ1-6, with TRBD1 matching 8 bases. The CDR3 sequence is 15 residues long. The germline V gene has CDR1 GTSNPN and CDR2 SVGIG (reference sequence). Losses at the gene ends were 5 bases for V and 5 bases for J; bases not matched to a gene: 8. In nucleotides, the CDR3 is TGTGCCTGGGAATCGACAGGGGTGAATAATTCACCCCTCCACTTT. This codes for CAWESTGVNNSPLHF.

The rearrangement uses TRBV5-1 and TRBJ2-3, with D tentatively TRBD2 (6 bases). The CDR3 has 16 residues. V was cut by 3 bases and J by 0 bases, with 14 bases left in between. CDR1 and CDR2 from the germline V gene are SGHRS and YFSETQ. The DNA of the CDR3 is TGCGCCAGCAGCTCGGGAGATTCCCGCAGCACAGATACGCAGTATTTT. Protein product: CASSSGDSRSTDTQYF.

The V gene is TRBV6-2 or TRBV6-3, the J gene TRBJ1-5, with no clear D. Germline V gene data show CDR1 as MNHEY and CDR2 as SVGEGT. The CDR3 is 13 residues long. The ends were cut back, 2 bases at V and 6 bases at J, with 8 bases in the middle. The CDR3 DNA follows: TGTGCCAGCAGTTACGGGGATACTCAGCCCCAGCATTTT. It yields the protein CASSYGDTQPQHF.

The CDR3 nucleotides are TGTGCCAGCAGCTCTAATTACTATGGCTACACCTTC. Translation: CASSSNYYGYTF. The J gene is TRBJ1-2, the V gene TRBV7-2; D call uncertain. Trimming left V 4 bases short and J 3 bases short, with 6 bases between. This CDR3 spans 12 amino acids. CDR1 and CDR2 from the germline V gene are SGHTA and FQGNSA.

The chain is built from TRBV6-5 and TRBJ1-6; tentatively, D is TRBD1 (5 bases). This CDR3 is 14 amino acids long. Trimming took off 5 bases at V and 8 bases at J, with 13 bases between the two ends. Germline V gives CDR1 MNHEY, CDR2 SVGAGI. For the CDR3, the DNA is TGTGCCAGCAGTACCTGGGACGGCCATTCACCCCTCCACTTT. It translates to CASSTWDGHSPLHF.